A selection of T cell receptor beta chains follows, all from one sample in a study of beta chain features in type 1 diabetes. Here immunoSEQ multiplex PCR was the method, and the copy in TCRdb shows in-frame clones only, minus some. The sample yields 300,000 to 450,000 clones, roughly 9.8% seen once. What was sequenced was central memory CD4+ T cells from blood. Receptor source: a man aged 30 to 39 with type 1 diabetes. Both conserved end residues are part of each CDR3. D genes are given only for firm matches. A clone size is listed for some rows: how often the clone was seen (once, few, many), or a class if it is expanded.

CDR3nt | CDR3aa | abundance | d_gene | j_gene | v_gene
TGTGCCAGCTCATCTACGACTCGCACAGATACGCAGTATTTT | CASSSTTRTDTQYF | - | - | TRBJ2-3 | TRBV18
TGTGCCACCCTACTGGGTGGGGATGAGCAGTTCTTC | CATLLGGDEQFF | - | - | TRBJ2-1 | TRBV28
TGTGCCAGCAGCGTAGACAGGAGGGGCGCGGGCACTGAAGCTTTCTTT | CASSVDRRGAGTEAFF | few | - | TRBJ1-1 | TRBV5-6
TGTGCCAGCAGCCAAGATAGGGACACTGAAGCTTTCTTT | CASSQDRDTEAFF | - | - | TRBJ1-1 | TRBV14
TGTGCCAGCAGGAATGCAGGGAACTATGGCTACACCTTC | CASRNAGNYGYTF | - | - | TRBJ1-2 | TRBV28
TGTGCCAGCAATACTGGGGGGAGCTACACCTTC | CASNTGGSYTF | - | - | TRBJ1-2 | TRBV28
TGTGCCAGCAGATCGGGGCAGGGCACTGAAGCTTTCTTT | CASRSGQGTEAFF | many | - | TRBJ1-1 | TRBV6-4
TGTGCCAGCCGCCCACAGGGGTCTTTTATTAATGAGCAGTTCTTC | CASRPQGSFINEQFF | - | TRBD1 | TRBJ2-1 | TRBV6-5
TGTGCCAGCAGTGAGCGCACCGGGGAGCTGTTTTTT | CASSERTGELFF | few | - | TRBJ2-2 | TRBV28
TGCGCCAGCAGCCAAGAATGGGTGCAGGGTTTCTGGCCCCAGCATTTT | CASSQEWVQGFWPQHF | few | - | TRBJ1-5 | TRBV4-1
TGTGCCAGCAGCTCATCTATCGGGACAGCGAACTCTGGGGCCAACGTCCTGACTTTC | CASSSSIGTANSGANVLTF | many | TRBD1 | TRBJ2-6 | TRBV7-9
TGTGCCAGCAGCTACGAACAGGGGACCGAAGCTTTCTTT | CASSYEQGTEAFF | - | TRBD1 | TRBJ1-1 | TRBV7-2
TGTGCCAGCAGCGACGCGGGTCATGGGAGCTCCTACGAGCAGTACTTC | CASSDAGHGSSYEQYF | - | - | TRBJ2-7 | TRBV4-2
TGTGCCAGCAGCTTACGTGGGGGCGCAGAGTCCTACGAGCAGTACTTC | CASSLRGGAESYEQYF | - | - | TRBJ2-7 | TRBV7-9
TGTGCCAGCAGCTTCGGGCGGGAATCGGGGCGGTACTTC | CASSFGRESGRYF | few | - | TRBJ2-7 | TRBV11-3
TGTGCCAGCAGTCGACAGGGCTGGGGCTACACCTTC | CASSRQGWGYTF | many | TRBD1 | TRBJ1-2 | TRBV27